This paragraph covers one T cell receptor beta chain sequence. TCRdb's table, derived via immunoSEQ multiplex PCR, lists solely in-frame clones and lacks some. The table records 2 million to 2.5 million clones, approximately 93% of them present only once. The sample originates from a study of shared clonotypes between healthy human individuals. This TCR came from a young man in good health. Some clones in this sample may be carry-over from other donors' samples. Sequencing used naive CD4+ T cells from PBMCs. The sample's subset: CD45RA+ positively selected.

For the CDR3, the DNA is TGTGCCAGCAGTGAAGGGACTAGCGGGTTCTACGAGCAGTACTTC. Translated, it gives CASSEGTSGFYEQYF. The genes are TRBV9 and TRBJ2-7; 12 bases are shared with TRBD2. The germline CDR1 and CDR2 sequences are SGDLS and YYNGEE. This CDR3 has 15 residues. J gave up 3 bases and V 5 bases, and 6 bases lay outside the gene matches.